The clone carrying this TCR beta chain has only one observation. Nominally healthy donors provided the samples, though records likely missed some immune exposures. This entry comes from a study of cytomegalovirus exposure and HLA in healthy donors. With V trimmed by 0 bases and J by 6 bases, 6 bases remained unmatched. Germline CDR1 is SGHRS and CDR2 is YFSETQ. This CDR3 region has 15 residues. The PCR used 60 Vbeta and 13 Jbeta primers. Some clones are missing from TCRdb's copy, which holds only in-frame ones; the method was immunoSEQ multiplex PCR. The table has approximately 100,000 clones, 50% to 70% seen once.

Material for sequencing was PBMCs. This rearrangement joins TRBV5-1 to TRBJ2-1, with 7 bases that match TRBD2. The source is a man aged 30 to 39 in good health and CMV-seropositive. CDR3 nucleotide sequence: TGCGCCAGCAGCTTGGATGGGGGGGGGAGCAATGAGCAGTTCTTC. Translated: CASSLDGGGSNEQFF.